This paragraph reports one T cell receptor beta chain. Its antigen is not identified. Stem cell-like memory, regulatory, central memory and naive CD4+ cells were sorted via CD45RO/CCR7/CD25/CD127/CD95/CD27. Sequencing targeted expressed TCRB transcripts, as all isolated RNA had been reverse transcribed. Some clones are missing from TCRdb's copy, which holds only in-frame ones; the method was immunoSEQ multiplex PCR. The sample lists 350,000 to 450,000 clones; over 9.5% were seen once. The data belong to a study of beta chain features in type 1 diabetes. Study-wide results and limits: Patients with Type 1 diabetes showed moderately but significantly shorter TCRB CDR3s in all four CD4+ subsets.

Trimming took off 5 bases at V and 4 bases at J, with 14 bases between the two ends. The CDR3 length is 14 residues. From germline, CDR1 is KGHSH and CDR2 LQKENI. The specimen was naive CD4+ T cells from blood. V and J are TRBV18 and TRBJ1-1; tentative D call: TRBD1 (6 bases). The clonotype comes from a woman aged 18-29 years with type 1 diabetes. The CDR3 protein is CASSLLQGGTEAFF. CDR3 bases: TGTGCCAGCTCATTACTACAGGGTGGCACTGAAGCTTTCTTT.